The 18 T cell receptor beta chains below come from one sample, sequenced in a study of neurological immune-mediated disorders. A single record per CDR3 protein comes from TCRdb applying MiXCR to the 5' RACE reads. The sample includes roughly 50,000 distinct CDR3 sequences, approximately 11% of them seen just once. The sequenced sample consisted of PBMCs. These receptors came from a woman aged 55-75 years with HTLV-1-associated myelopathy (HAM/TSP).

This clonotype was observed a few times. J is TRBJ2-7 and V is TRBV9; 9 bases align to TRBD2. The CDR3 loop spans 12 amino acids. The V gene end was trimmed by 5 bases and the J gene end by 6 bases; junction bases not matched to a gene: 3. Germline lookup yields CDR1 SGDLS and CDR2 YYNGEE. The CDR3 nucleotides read TGTGCCAGCAGTGCTAGCGGGATCGAGCAGTACTTC. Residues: CASSASGIEQYF.

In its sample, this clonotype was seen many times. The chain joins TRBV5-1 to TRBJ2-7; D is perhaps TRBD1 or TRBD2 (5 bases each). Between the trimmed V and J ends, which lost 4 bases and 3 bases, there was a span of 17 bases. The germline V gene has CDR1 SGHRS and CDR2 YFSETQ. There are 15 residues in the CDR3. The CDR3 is CASSPARDVNYEQYF. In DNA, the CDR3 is TGCGCCAGCAGCCCAGCTCGGGACGTGAACTACGAGCAGTACTTC.

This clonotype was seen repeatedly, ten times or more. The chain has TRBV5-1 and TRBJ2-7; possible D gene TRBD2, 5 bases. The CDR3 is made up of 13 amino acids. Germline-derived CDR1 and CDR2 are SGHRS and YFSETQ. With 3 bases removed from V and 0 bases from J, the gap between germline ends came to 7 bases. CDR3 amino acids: CASSSTSSYEQYF. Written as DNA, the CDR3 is TGCGCCAGCAGCTCTACTAGCTCCTACGAGCAGTACTTC.

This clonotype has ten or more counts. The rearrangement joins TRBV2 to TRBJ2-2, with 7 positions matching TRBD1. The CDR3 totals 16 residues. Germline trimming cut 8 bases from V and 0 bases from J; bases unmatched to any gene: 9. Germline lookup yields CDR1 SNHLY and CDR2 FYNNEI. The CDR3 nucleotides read TGTGCCAGCCGTAGGACAGGCGCTACGAACACCGGGGAGCTGTTTTTT. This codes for CASRRTGATNTGELFF.

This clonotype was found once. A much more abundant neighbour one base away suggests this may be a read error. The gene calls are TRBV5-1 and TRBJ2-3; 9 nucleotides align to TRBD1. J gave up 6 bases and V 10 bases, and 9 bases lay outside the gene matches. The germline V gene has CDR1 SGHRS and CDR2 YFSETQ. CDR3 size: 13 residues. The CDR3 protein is CAGRQGECDTQYF. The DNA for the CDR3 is TGCGCCGGAAGACAGGGGGAATGTGATACGCAGTATTTT.

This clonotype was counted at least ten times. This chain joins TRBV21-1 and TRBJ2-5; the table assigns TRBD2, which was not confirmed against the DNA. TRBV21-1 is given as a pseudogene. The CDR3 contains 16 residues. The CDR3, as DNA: TGTGCCAGCAGCAAAGCGAGCGGGAGATTAGGAGAGACCCAGTACTTC. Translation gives CASSKASGRLGETQYF.

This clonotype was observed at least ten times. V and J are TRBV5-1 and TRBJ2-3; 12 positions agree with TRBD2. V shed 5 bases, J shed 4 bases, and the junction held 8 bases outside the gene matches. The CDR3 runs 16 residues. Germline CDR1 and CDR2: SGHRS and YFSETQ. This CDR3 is CASSHATSGSADTQYF. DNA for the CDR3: TGCGCCAGCAGTCATGCGACTAGCGGGAGTGCAGATACGCAGTATTTT.

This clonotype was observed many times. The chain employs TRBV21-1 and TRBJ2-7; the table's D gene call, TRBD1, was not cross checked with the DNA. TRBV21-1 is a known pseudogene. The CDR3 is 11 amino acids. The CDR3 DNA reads TGTGCCAGCAGGGGGGTTGGCGCGCAGTACTTC. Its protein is CASRGVGAQYF.

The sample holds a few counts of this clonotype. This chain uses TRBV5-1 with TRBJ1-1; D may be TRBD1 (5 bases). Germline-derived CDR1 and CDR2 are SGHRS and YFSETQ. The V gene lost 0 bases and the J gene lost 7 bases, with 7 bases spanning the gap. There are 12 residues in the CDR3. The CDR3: CASSLGRDEAFF. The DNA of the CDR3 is TGCGCCAGCAGCTTGGGCAGGGATGAAGCTTTCTTT.

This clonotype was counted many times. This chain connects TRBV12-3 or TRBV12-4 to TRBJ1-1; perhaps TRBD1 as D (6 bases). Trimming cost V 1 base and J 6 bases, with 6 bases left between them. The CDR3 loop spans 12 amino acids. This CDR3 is CASSLEGAEAFF. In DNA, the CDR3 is TGTGCCAGCAGTTTAGAGGGGGCTGAAGCTTTCTTT.

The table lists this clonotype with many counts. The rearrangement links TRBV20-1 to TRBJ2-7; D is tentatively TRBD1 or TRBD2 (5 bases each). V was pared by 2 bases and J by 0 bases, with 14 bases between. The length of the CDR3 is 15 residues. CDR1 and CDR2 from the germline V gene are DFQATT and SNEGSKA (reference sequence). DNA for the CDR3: TGCAGTGCTAGATCCCGGGACGTCTTCTCCTACGAGCAGTACTTC. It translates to CSARSRDVFSYEQYF.

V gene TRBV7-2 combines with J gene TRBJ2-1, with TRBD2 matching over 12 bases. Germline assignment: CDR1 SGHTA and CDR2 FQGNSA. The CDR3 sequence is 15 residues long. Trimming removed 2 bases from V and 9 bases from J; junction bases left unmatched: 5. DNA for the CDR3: TGTGCCAGCAGCTTACTGACTAGCGGGAGACGTGAGCAGTTCTTC. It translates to CASSLLTSGRREQFF.

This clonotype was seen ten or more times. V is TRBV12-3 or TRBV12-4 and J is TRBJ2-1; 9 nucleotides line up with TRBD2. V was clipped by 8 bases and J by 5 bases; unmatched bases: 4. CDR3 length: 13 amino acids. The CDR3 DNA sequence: TGTGCCAGCGCGGCTAGCGGGAACAATGAGCAGTTCTTC. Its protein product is CASAASGNNEQFF.

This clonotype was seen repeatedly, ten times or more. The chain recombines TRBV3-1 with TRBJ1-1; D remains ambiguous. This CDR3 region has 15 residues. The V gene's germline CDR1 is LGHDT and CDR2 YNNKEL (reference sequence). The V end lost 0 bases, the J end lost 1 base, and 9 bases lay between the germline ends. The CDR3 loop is CASSQDHSGNTEAFF. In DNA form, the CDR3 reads TGTGCCAGCAGCCAAGATCACAGTGGGAACACTGAAGCTTTCTTT.

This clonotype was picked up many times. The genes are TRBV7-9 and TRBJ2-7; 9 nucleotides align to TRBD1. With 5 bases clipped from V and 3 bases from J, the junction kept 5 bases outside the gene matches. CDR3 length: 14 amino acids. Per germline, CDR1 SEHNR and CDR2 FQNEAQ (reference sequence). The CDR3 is CASSHDRGVYEQYF. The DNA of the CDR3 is TGTGCCAGCAGCCATGACAGGGGGGTCTACGAGCAGTACTTC.

CDR3 DNA: TGTGCCAGCAAAGACCTGACAGATACGCAGTATTTT. This sequence encodes CASKDLTDTQYF. This chain joins TRBV21-1 and TRBJ2-3. TRBV21-1 is recorded as a pseudogene. The CDR3 is 12 amino acids.

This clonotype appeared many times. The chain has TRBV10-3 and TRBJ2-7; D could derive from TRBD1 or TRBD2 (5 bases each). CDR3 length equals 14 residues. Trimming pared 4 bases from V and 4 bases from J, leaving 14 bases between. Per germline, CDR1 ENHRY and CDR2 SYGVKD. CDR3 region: CAISAGTELYEQYF. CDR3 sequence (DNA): TGTGCCATCAGTGCTGGGACGGAGCTGTACGAGCAGTACTTC.

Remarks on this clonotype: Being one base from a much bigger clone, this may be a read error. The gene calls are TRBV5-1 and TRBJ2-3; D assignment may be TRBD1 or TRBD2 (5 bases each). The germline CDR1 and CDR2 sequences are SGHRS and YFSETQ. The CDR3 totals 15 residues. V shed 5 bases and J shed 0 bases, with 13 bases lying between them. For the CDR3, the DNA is TGCGCCAGCAGGGAGGACAATCCTAGCACAGATACGCAGTATTTT. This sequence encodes CASREDNPSTDTQYF.